This T cell receptor beta chain was sequenced during a study of cytomegalovirus exposure and HLA in healthy donors. The PCR ran on 60 Vbeta and 13 Jbeta primers. Sequenced by immunoSEQ multiplex PCR; TCRdb stores in-frame clones only, minus some. The sample includes 200,000 to 250,000 clones, about 74% of them seen just once. The CDR3 runs 14 residues. V was cut by 1 base and J by 9 bases, with 13 bases left in between. Germline CDR1 and CDR2: SGHTA and FQGNSA. The J gene is TRBJ2-1, the V gene TRBV7-2, with D maybe TRBD2 (6 bases). This sequence originates from a man in his forties or fifties in good health and CMV-seronegative. The sequenced sample consisted of PBMCs. CDR3 bases: TGTGCCAGCAGCTTAGAGCGGGCTTCGGGTGAGCAGTTCTTC. Protein product: CASSLERASGEQFF.